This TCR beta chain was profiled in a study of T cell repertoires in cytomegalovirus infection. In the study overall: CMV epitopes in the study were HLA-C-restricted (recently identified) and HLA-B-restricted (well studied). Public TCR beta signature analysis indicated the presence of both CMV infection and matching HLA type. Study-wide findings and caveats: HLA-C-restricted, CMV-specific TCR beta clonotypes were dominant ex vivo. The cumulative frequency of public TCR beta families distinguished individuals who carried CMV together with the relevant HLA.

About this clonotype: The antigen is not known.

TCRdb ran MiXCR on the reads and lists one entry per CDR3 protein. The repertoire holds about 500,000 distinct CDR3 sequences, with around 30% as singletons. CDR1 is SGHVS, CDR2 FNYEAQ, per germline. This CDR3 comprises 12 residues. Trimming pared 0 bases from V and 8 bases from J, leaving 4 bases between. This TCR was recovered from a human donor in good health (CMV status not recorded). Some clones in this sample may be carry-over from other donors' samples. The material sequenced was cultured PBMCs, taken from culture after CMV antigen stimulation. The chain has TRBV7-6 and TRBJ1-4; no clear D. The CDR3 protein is CASSLAAEKLFF. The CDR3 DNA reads TGTGCCAGCAGCTTAGCAGCGGAAAAACTGTTTTTT.